This TCR beta chain was sequenced in a study of T cells in Graves' hyperthyroidism and ophthalmopathy. In the ophthalmopathy cohort, Clinical Activity Score was at least 3, NOSPECS grade at least 4, and duration under 3 months. Exclusion of a patient resulted from uncontrolled infection, other autoimmune disease, pregnancy or lactation. This clonotype was found a few times. The CDR3 regions of TCR beta were amplified from RNA transcripts. Primed by the HTBI set, a first-round RT-PCR was run on the TCR CDR3. A single record per CDR3 protein comes from TCRdb applying MiXCR to the multiplex PCR reads. Altogether hundreds of thousands of distinct CDR3 sequences are present, 20% being singletons, with the ten largest covering 34%. Trimming shortened V by 4 bases and J by 0 bases, and 17 bases separated the two germline ends. Germline-derived CDR1 and CDR2 are SGHRS and YFSETQ. The CDR3 sequence is 17 residues long.

V and J are TRBV5-1 and TRBJ2-1, with a weak D call TRBD2 (6 bases). The specimen was blood. The clonotype originates from a man younger than 40 with Graves' ophthalmopathy. The CDR3 DNA reads TGCGCCAGCAGCGGAGCGCTAGCGTCGAGCTCCTACAATGAGCAGTTCTTC. Protein: CASSGALASSSYNEQFF.